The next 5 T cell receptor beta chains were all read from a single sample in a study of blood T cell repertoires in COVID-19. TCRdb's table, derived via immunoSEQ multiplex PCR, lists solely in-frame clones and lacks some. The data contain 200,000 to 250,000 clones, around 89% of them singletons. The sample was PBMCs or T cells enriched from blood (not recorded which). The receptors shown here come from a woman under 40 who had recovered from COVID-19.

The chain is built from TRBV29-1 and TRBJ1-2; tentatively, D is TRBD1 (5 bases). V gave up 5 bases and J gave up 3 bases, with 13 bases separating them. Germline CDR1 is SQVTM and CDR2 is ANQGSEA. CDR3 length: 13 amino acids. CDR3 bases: TGCAGCGTTTGGGGCAGGGAAGACTATGGCTACACCTTC. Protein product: CSVWGREDYGYTF. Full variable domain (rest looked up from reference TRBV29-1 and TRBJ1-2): SAVISQKPSRDICQRGTSLTIQCQVDSQVTMMFWYRQQPGQSLTLIATANQGSEATYESGFVIDKFPISRPNLTFSTLTVSNMSPEDSSIYLCSVWGREDYGYTFGSGTRLTVV.

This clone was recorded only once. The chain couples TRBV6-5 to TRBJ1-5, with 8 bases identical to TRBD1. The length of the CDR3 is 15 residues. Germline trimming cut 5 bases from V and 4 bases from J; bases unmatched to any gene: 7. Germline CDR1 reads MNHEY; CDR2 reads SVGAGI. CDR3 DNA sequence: TGTGCCAGCAGTCTGGACAGGGCGGGGAATCAGCCCCAGCATTTT. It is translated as CASSLDRAGNQPQHF.

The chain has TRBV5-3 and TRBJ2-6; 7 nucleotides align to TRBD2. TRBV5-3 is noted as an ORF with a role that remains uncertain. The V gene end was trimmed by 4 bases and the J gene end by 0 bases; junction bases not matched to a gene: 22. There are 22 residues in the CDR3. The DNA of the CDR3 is TGTGCCAGAAGCCTACCCCCTTGTGCGGGAGCATCCTCCTTCTCTGGGGCCAACGTCCTGACTTTC. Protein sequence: CARSLPPCAGASSFSGANVLTF.

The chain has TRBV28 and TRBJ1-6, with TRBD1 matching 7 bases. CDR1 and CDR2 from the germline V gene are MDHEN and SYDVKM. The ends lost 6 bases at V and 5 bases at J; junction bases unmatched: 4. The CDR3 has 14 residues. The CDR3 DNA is TGTGCCAGCAGATACGGGACAGATAATTCACCCCTCCACTTT. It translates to CASRYGTDNSPLHF.

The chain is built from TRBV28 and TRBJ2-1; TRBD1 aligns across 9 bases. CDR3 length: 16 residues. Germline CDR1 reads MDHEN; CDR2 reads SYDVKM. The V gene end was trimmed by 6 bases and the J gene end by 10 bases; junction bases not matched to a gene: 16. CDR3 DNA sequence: TGTGCCAGCAGCCTATCCCCGGACAGGGGCTTTAGGGAGCAGTTCTTC. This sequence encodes CASSLSPDRGFREQFF.